Following are 14 T cell receptor beta chains from one sample sequenced in a study of blood T cell repertoires in COVID-19. TCRdb's copy holds only in-frame clones and misses some; the assay was immunoSEQ multiplex PCR. The sample records fewer than 200,000 clones, roughly 81% being singletons. The sample taken for sequencing was peripheral blood. Source of these receptors: a woman aged 55-69 years with COVID-19, enrolled during active disease.

The chain combines TRBV7-9 with TRBJ2-3; 10 bases map to TRBD2. Germline V gene sequence: CDR1 SEHNR, CDR2 FQNEAQ (reference sequence). The CDR3 runs to 14 residues. The V and J ends lost 5 bases and 1 base, in that order; junction bases with no gene match: 0. CDR3 nucleotide sequence: TGTGCCAGCAGCACTAGCGGGGGCACAGATACGCAGTATTTT. As protein: CASSTSGGTDTQYF.

This clone has a single count. The CDR3 sequence is CASSVGDSTGELFF. Written as DNA, the CDR3 is TGTGCCAGCAGCGTAGGGGACAGCACCGGGGAGCTGTTTTTT. The V and J genes are TRBV9 and TRBJ2-2; 7 nucleotides align to TRBD1. This CDR3 comprises 14 residues. V lost 0 bases, J lost 4 bases, and 0 bases stayed unmatched. Germline V gene lookup returns CDR1 SGDLS and CDR2 YYNGEE.

CDR3 sequence: CASSHDMGRRLNTEAFF. CDR3 coding DNA: TGTGCCAGCAGCCATGATATGGGGAGACGGCTAAACACTGAAGCTTTCTTT. V gene TRBV14 combines with J gene TRBJ1-1; no firm D call. The CDR3 is 17 amino acids. Trimming stripped 3 bases from V and 2 bases from J, with 19 bases between. Germline V gene sequence: CDR1 SGHDN, CDR2 FVKESK.

V usage is TRBV11-3 and J usage is TRBJ2-1; TRBD2 agrees at 11 bases. The ends lost 5 bases at V and 3 bases at J; junction bases unmatched: 3. The CDR3 extends over 15 amino acids. CDR1 SGHNT and CDR2 YENEEA come from the germline V gene. CDR3: CASSPGTSGYNEQFF. CDR3 DNA sequence: TGTGCCAGCAGCCCCGGGACTAGCGGCTACAATGAGCAGTTCTTC.

This chain joins TRBV2 and TRBJ1-2; 9 nucleotides align to TRBD1. The CDR3 loop spans 16 amino acids. V lost 6 bases and J lost 0; bases outside the gene matches: 8. Germline CDR1 SNHLY, CDR2 FYNNEI. The CDR3 loop reads CASRRQGGTANYGYTF. Written as DNA, the CDR3 is TGTGCCAGCAGACGACAGGGGGGCACGGCTAACTATGGCTACACCTTC.

The chain recombines TRBV7-2 with TRBJ2-1; D is perhaps TRBD2 (5 bases). There are 15 residues in the CDR3. Trimming took 5 bases from V and 4 from J, leaving 15 bases between them. Germline CDR1 SGHTA, CDR2 FQGNSA. For the CDR3, the DNA is TGTGCCAGCAGCACAAGAACCGCGGGTTACAATGAGCAGTTCTTC. Amino acids: CASSTRTAGYNEQFF.

V gene TRBV19 combines with J gene TRBJ1-2; a weak D match, TRBD1 (5 bases). CDR1 and CDR2 (germline): LNHDA, SQIVND (reference sequence). V was shortened by 5 bases and J by 8 bases, with 15 bases between the two germline ends. The CDR3 spans 13 residues. CDR3 nucleotide sequence: TGTGCCAGTAGTTTTGTCAGGGATGGAGGCTACACCTTC. Its protein is CASSFVRDGGYTF. Full variable domain (outside the CDR3, taken from reference TRBV19 and TRBJ1-2): DGGITQSPKYLFRKEGQNVTLSCEQNLNHDAMYWYRQDPGQGLRLIYYSQIVNDFQKGDIAEGYSVSREKKESFPLTVTSAQKNPTAFYLCASSFVRDGGYTFGSGTRLTVV.

This chain links TRBV18 with TRBJ1-3; tentative D call: TRBD1 (5 bases). Trimming removed 3 bases from V and 8 bases from J, with 14 bases in between. CDR1 KGHSH and CDR2 LQKENI come from the germline V gene. The CDR3 has 14 residues. The CDR3 spells CASSPSPWGDTIYF. As DNA, the CDR3 is TGTGCCAGCTCACCGAGCCCCTGGGGGGACACCATATATTTT. The entire variable domain, with the rest obtained from reference TRBV18 and TRBJ1-3, is as follows: NAGVMQNPRHLVRRRGQEARLRCSPMKGHSHVYWYRQLPEEGLKFMVYLQKENIIDESGMPKERFSAEFPKEGPSILRIQQVVRGDSAAYFCASSPSPWGDTIYFGEGSWLTVV.

The V call is TRBV2, the J call TRBJ2-5; TRBD2 is a possible D gene (5 bases). The CDR3 extends over 14 amino acids. Between the trimmed V and J ends, which lost 6 bases and 1 base, there was a span of 12 bases. Germline V gene lookup returns CDR1 SNHLY and CDR2 FYNNEI. CDR3 nucleotide sequence: TGTGCCAGCAGGGGTTACGGGGTCCAAGAGACCCAGTACTTC. Translating it yields CASRGYGVQETQYF. Complete variable domain (other parts from reference TRBV2 and TRBJ2-5): EPEVTQTPSHQVTQMGQEVILRCVPISNHLYFYWYRQILGQKVEFLVSFYNNEISEKSEIFDDQFSVERPDGSNFTLKIRSTKLEDSAMYFCASRGYGVQETQYFGPGTRLLVL.

The genes are TRBV7-3 and TRBJ2-1; a weak D match, TRBD2 (6 bases). V was shortened by 5 bases and J by 7 bases, with 18 bases between the two germline ends. The germline CDR1 and CDR2 sequences are SGHTA and FQGTGA. The CDR3 runs to 15 residues. The CDR3 here is CASSPYQEGRNEQFF. The CDR3 DNA reads TGTGCCAGCAGCCCTTATCAGGAGGGCCGGAATGAGCAGTTCTTC.

As DNA, the CDR3 is TGTGCCAGCAGCTTAGAGAAGCCTACCGGGGAGCTGTTTTTT. Translated, it gives CASSLEKPTGELFF. This sequence joins TRBV7-9 and TRBJ2-2, with D uncertain. Deletions cut 1 base from V and 5 bases from J, with 8 bases between. The germline gives CDR1 SEHNR, CDR2 FQNEAQ (reference sequence). The CDR3 consists of 14 residues.

This clone was recorded once. The J gene is TRBJ1-4, the V gene TRBV5-6; possible D gene TRBD1, 6 bases. Trimming stripped 5 bases from V and 8 bases from J, with 19 bases between. Germline lookup yields CDR1 SGHDT and CDR2 YYEEEE. The CDR3 sequence is 15 residues long. This CDR3 is CASSFRTVPGEKLFF. CDR3 DNA: TGTGCCAGCAGTTTTCGGACAGTCCCTGGGGAAAAACTGTTTTTT.

The rearrangement joins TRBV5-1 to TRBJ1-2; 7 bases map to TRBD1. There are 18 residues in the CDR3. After removal of 4 bases from V and 4 bases from J, the junction contained 19 bases not matched to a gene. CDR1 and CDR2 from the germline V gene are SGHRS and YFSETQ. The CDR3 DNA sequence: TGCGCCAGCAGCGCTCGGGCCAACACGGGACAGATCTTCTATGGCTACACCTTC. This gives the protein CASSARANTGQIFYGYTF.

The chain has TRBV6-1 and TRBJ1-3; D remains unclear. This CDR3 region has 14 residues. Trimming took off 3 bases at V and 3 bases at J, with 9 bases between the two ends. Germline CDR1 reads MNHNS; CDR2 reads SASEGT. The CDR3 region is CASSDPNGGNTIYF. CDR3 DNA sequence: TGTGCCAGCAGTGACCCCAACGGTGGAAACACCATATATTTT.